The 16 T cell receptor beta chains presented below share a single source sample, sequenced in a study of early T cells in non-severe SARS-CoV-2 infection (dated by TCRdb to 2020 to 2023). The library was obtained by 5' RACE. Sequenced on a NextSeq 500. TCRdb ran its own pipeline on the public reads, namely fastp trimming at Q25 and MiXCR clone calling, and kept in-frame beta chains. A single entry per CDR3 protein holds the most common genes and DNA from its merged rows. The sample profile shows under 85,000 distinct CDR3 sequences; around 13% of them were found once. The ten largest clones capture approximately 5.2% of the sample. Sequencing was done on a sample of whole blood. The receptors were sampled from an adult who was a healthcare worker with PCR-confirmed SARS-CoV-2 infection or an uninfected control (not recorded which).

The J gene is TRBJ1-2, the V gene TRBV2, with TRBD1 identical over 8 bases. Trimming took 8 bases from V and 4 from J; bases not matched to a gene: 9. CDR3 length: 14 amino acids. The germline V gene encodes CDR1 SNHLY and CDR2 FYNNEI. The CDR3 DNA sequence: TGTGCCAGCCGATACTGGACAGGGCCCTATGGCTACACCTTC. Its translation: CASRYWTGPYGYTF.

The sample holds many counts of this clonotype. This chain connects TRBV7-2 to TRBJ2-7, with 11 bases lining up with TRBD1. V shed 6 bases and J 3 bases; nucleotides not matched to a gene: 7. The CDR3 runs to 15 residues. Per the germline V gene, CDR1 is SGHTA and CDR2 is FQGNSA. The CDR3 coding sequence is TGTGCCAGCAGATCGGGACAGGGGGTTTTCTACGAGCAGTACTTC. Protein sequence: CASRSGQGVFYEQYF. The entire variable domain, with the rest obtained from reference TRBV7-2 and TRBJ2-7, is as follows: GAGVSQSPSNKVTEKGKDVELRCDPISGHTALYWYRQSLGQGLEFLIYFQGNSAPDKSGLPSDRFSAERTGGSVSTLTIQRTQQEDSAVYLCASRSGQGVFYEQYFGPGTRLTVT.

This chain joins TRBV18 and TRBJ2-7; D not resolved. This CDR3 is built from 12 residues. Germline CDR1 reads KGHSH; CDR2 reads LQKENI. With 2 bases removed from V and 4 bases from J, the gap between germline ends came to 6 bases. CDR3 nucleotides: TGTGCCAGCTCACCAAAGGGTTACGAGCAGTACTTC. Translating gives CASSPKGYEQYF.

In its sample, this clonotype was seen many times. The chain links TRBV12-3 or TRBV12-4 to TRBJ2-7, with 10 bases fitting TRBD2. The CDR3 is 15 residues long. The V and J ends lost 3 bases and 0 bases, in that order; junction bases with no gene match: 2. CDR3 DNA: TGTGCCAGCAGTTTTCTAGCGGGAGACTCCTACGAGCAGTACTTC. Translation: CASSFLAGDSYEQYF.

This sequence joins TRBV2 and TRBJ2-7; either TRBD1 or TRBD2 may supply D (5 bases each). CDR1 and CDR2 (germline): SNHLY, FYNNEI. The ends were cut back, 7 bases at V and 6 bases at J, with 13 bases in the middle. This CDR3 is 12 amino acids long. As DNA, the CDR3 is TGTGCCAGCACTCTCCCGGGGCGCGAGCAGTACTTC. Amino acid sequence: CASTLPGREQYF.

This clonotype was observed many times. This chain connects TRBV6-2 or TRBV6-3 to TRBJ1-1; a weak D match, TRBD1 (5 bases). The CDR3 runs 13 residues. The V gene lost 5 bases and the J gene lost 2 bases, with 9 bases spanning the gap. Germline assignment: CDR1 MNHEY and CDR2 SVGEGT. DNA for the CDR3: TGTGCCAGCAGTGGGACGGATAACACTGAAGCTTTCTTT. It encodes CASSGTDNTEAFF.

This clonotype has just one count. The chain has TRBV7-8 and TRBJ1-1; possible D gene TRBD1, 5 bases. CDR1 SGHVS and CDR2 FQNEAQ come from the germline V gene. The CDR3 runs to 15 residues. V lost 6 bases to trimming and J lost 4 bases, with 18 bases between them. CDR3 amino acids: CASSRETPGRTEAFF. CDR3 DNA: TGTGCCAGCAGTCGAGAGACGCCAGGGCGCACTGAAGCTTTCTTT. The entire variable domain, with the rest obtained from reference TRBV7-8 and TRBJ1-1, is as follows: GAGVSQSPRYKVAKRGQDVALRCDPISGHVSLFWYQQALGQGPEFLTYFQNEAQLDKSGLPSDRFFAERPEGSVSTLKIQRTQQEDSAVYLCASSRETPGRTEAFFGQGTRLTVV.

This clonotype was seen more than once but under ten times. The rearrangement joins TRBV7-8 to TRBJ2-3; TRBD2 matches at 11 bases. CDR1 and CDR2 (germline): SGHVS, FQNEAQ. Trimming took 6 bases from V and 5 from J; bases not matched to a gene: 4. The CDR3 length is 14 residues. The CDR3 region has the DNA TGTGCCAGCAGTGTAGCGGGGGGGCGAGATACGCAGTATTTT. It encodes CASSVAGGRDTQYF. The whole variable domain, filled in from reference TRBV7-8 and TRBJ2-3, reads GAGVSQSPRYKVAKRGQDVALRCDPISGHVSLFWYQQALGQGPEFLTYFQNEAQLDKSGLPSDRFFAERPEGSVSTLKIQRTQQEDSAVYLCASSVAGGRDTQYFGPGTRLTVL.

There are many counts of this clonotype. This chain uses TRBV11-2 with TRBJ1-1; D is undetermined. The CDR3 runs to 12 residues. Germline CDR1 is SGHAT and CDR2 is FQNNGV. Trimming shortened V by 4 bases and J by 6 bases, and 9 bases separated the two germline ends. The CDR3 nucleotides read TGTGCCAGCAGCTCCAGGATAGCTGAAGCTTTCTTT. Translating gives CASSSRIAEAFF.

At least ten counts were recorded for this clonotype. The V gene is TRBV15, the J gene TRBJ2-2; 7 bases map to TRBD2. The germline gives CDR1 LNHNV, CDR2 YYDKDF (reference sequence). This CDR3 is 16 amino acids long. V lost 5 bases to trimming and J lost 6 bases; unmatched junction nucleotides: 12. The CDR3 loop reads CATSGIAGLGPGELFF. The CDR3 bases are TGTGCCACCAGCGGCATAGCAGGACTAGGACCCGGGGAGCTGTTTTTT.

This clonotype came up many times. This chain joins TRBV11-3 and TRBJ2-1, with TRBD2 matching over 8 bases. Losses at the gene ends were 6 bases for V and 4 bases for J; bases not matched to a gene: 14. Per the germline V gene, CDR1 is SGHNT and CDR2 is YENEEA. CDR3 size: 17 residues. For the CDR3, the DNA is TGTGCCAGCAGTTCGACCCCGTCCAGCGGGGGTTACAATGAGCAGTTCTTC. Translation gives CASSSTPSSGGYNEQFF.

This clonotype was seen ten or more times. CDR3 amino acids: CASKDPDAAGELFF. The CDR3 nucleotides read TGTGCCAGCAAGGACCCAGATGCGGCCGGGGAGCTGTTTTTT. The J gene is TRBJ2-2, the V gene TRBV9; unclear D gene. Per the germline V gene, CDR1 is SGDLS and CDR2 is YYNGEE. This CDR3 has 14 amino acids. With 6 bases removed from V and 6 bases from J, the gap between germline ends came to 15 bases.

This clonotype was counted many times. The chain links TRBV7-3 to TRBJ2-3, with 9 bases matching TRBD1. Germline assignment: CDR1 SGHTA and CDR2 FQGTGA. The CDR3 is made up of 16 amino acids. V trimming: 4 bases; J trimming: 1 base; junction bases outside the gene matches: 6. In nucleotides, the CDR3 is TGTGCCAGCAGCTCCCGGACAGGGGTTGGCACAGATACGCAGTATTTT. Its protein product is CASSSRTGVGTDTQYF. The whole variable domain, filled in from reference TRBV7-3 and TRBJ2-3, reads GAGVSQTPSNKVTEKGKYVELRCDPISGHTALYWYRQSLGQGPEFLIYFQGTGAADDSGLPNDRFFAVRPEGSVSTLKIQRTERGDSAVYLCASSSRTGVGTDTQYFGPGTRLTVL.

Turning to this clonotype: Compared with germline, one end of the junction differs, possibly owing to a read error. The V gene is TRBV30, the J gene TRBJ1-3, with D perhaps TRBD1 (5 bases). This CDR3 spans 14 amino acids. Germline CDR1 GTSNPN, CDR2 SVGIG (reference sequence). The CDR3 nucleotides read TGTGCTACAGGCGAGAAGAGCTCTGAAAACACCATATATTTT. This encodes CATGEKSSENTIYF.

This clonotype has a count of ten or more. This chain connects TRBV12-3 or TRBV12-4 to TRBJ1-3; the match to TRBD1 covers 7 bases. CDR3 size: 13 residues. The V gene end was trimmed by 6 bases and the J gene end by 4 bases; junction bases not matched to a gene: 3. DNA of the CDR3: TGTGCCAGCAGGGGGACAGCCGGAAACACCATATATTTT. This translates into CASRGTAGNTIYF.

The chain joins TRBV9 to TRBJ2-2; possible D gene TRBD2, 6 bases. V lost 4 bases to trimming and J lost 3 bases, with 16 bases between them. The CDR3 contains 16 residues. Germline CDR1 is SGDLS and CDR2 is YYNGEE. CDR3 protein: CASSPRKTRDTGELFF. CDR3 DNA: TGTGCCAGCAGCCCCCGAAAGACTAGGGACACCGGGGAGCTGTTTTTT.